Presented here are 10 T cell receptor beta chains from one specimen sequenced in a study of blood T cells in healthy people across ages. A second PCR of about 7 to 11 cycles used a sample-barcoded 5' primer and a J-beta primer mix. TCRdb called the 5' RACE reads again in MiXCR, with one record for every CDR3 protein. The table records 590,000 or so distinct CDR3 sequences, about 28% of them present only once. Material: blood. These receptors were collected from an elderly woman in good health.

This clonotype was detected only a few times. The chain carries TRBV20-1 and TRBJ2-5; no firm D call. The CDR3 covers 14 residues. V was shortened by 7 bases and J by 1 base, with 16 bases between the two germline ends. The germline V gene encodes CDR1 DFQATT and CDR2 SNEGSKA (reference sequence). CDR3 DNA sequence: TGCAGTGGATTGGTGGGCTGGAGCCAAGAGACCCAGTACTTC. Translated, it gives CSGLVGWSQETQYF.

This clonotype was observed a handful of times. The chain recombines TRBV20-1 with TRBJ1-1, with unresolved D. Looked up from germline, CDR1 is DFQATT and CDR2 is SNEGSKA (reference sequence). There are 14 residues in the CDR3. Trimming stripped 6 bases from V and 1 base from J, with 15 bases between. CDR3 nucleotides: TGCAGTGCAACGGATGCGATATCGAACACTGAAGCTTTCTTT. Protein sequence: CSATDAISNTEAFF.

The chain joins TRBV20-1 to TRBJ2-5; D remains ambiguous. Germline CDR1 is DFQATT and CDR2 is SNEGSKA (reference sequence). CDR3 length equals 13 residues. Trimming took 3 bases from V and 2 from J, leaving 10 bases between them. The CDR3 bases are TGCAGTGCTAGGGGGTCTATACAAGAGACCCAGTACTTC. It is translated as CSARGSIQETQYF.

The J gene is TRBJ2-7, the V gene TRBV27; TRBD1 aligns across 8 bases. This CDR3 spans 14 amino acids. The trim removed 7 bases at V and 2 bases at J, leaving 7 bases unmatched. CDR1 is MNHEY and CDR2 is SMNVEV in the germline V gene (reference sequence). The CDR3 region is CASTGQGAAYEQYF. The CDR3 coding sequence is TGTGCCAGCACCGGACAGGGTGCGGCCTACGAGCAGTACTTC.

The table lists this clonotype with a few counts. This may be a read error, as it is one base from a much larger clone. This rearrangement joins TRBV5-5 to TRBJ2-1; perhaps D is TRBD1 or TRBD2 (5 bases each). CDR1 is SGHKS and CDR2 is YYEKEE in the germline V gene (reference sequence). This CDR3 has 16 amino acids. The CDR3 region has the DNA TGTGCCAGCGGGGGTCCCCAATCTTCGTCCTACAATGAGCCGTTCTTC. Protein: CASGGPQSSSYNEPFF. The whole variable domain, remainder taken from reference TRBV5-5 and TRBJ2-1, is DAGVTQSPTHLIKTRGQQVTLRCSPISGHKSVSWYQQVLGQGPQFIFQYYEKEERGRGNFPDRFSARQFPNYSSELNVNALLLGDSALYLCASGGPQSSSYNEPFFGPGTRLTVL.

This clonotype was recorded only once. The V and J genes are TRBV20-1 and TRBJ1-5, with a tentative D call TRBD1 (6 bases). The CDR3 runs to 15 residues. Germline CDR1 DFQATT, CDR2 SNEGSKA (reference sequence). The V and J ends lost 5 bases and 6 bases respectively, with 20 bases between them. The CDR3 bases are TGCAGTGCTCTTCAGCCCGGAGGGGGAACTCAGCCCCAGCATTTT. This translates into CSALQPGGGTQPQHF.

This clonotype was detected only once. This may come from a read error, since a much larger clone is one base off. The chain is built from TRBV7-6 and TRBJ2-5; D is ambiguous. Judging by the DNA end, TRBJ2-7 fits better; the J call may be wrong. Germline loops: CDR1 SGHVS, CDR2 FNYEAQ. This CDR3 comprises 12 residues. In DNA form, the CDR3 reads TGTGCCAGCAGCTTATGGCAGAGCGAGCAGTACTTC. Translated, it gives CASSLWQSEQYF.

This clonotype was counted between two and nine times. V and J are TRBV24-1 and TRBJ2-7; the D gene is possibly TRBD1 (6 bases). The CDR3 runs to 14 residues. The V and J ends lost 3 bases and 7 bases respectively, with 15 bases between them. Germline assignment: CDR1 KGHDR and CDR2 SFDVKD. Written as DNA, the CDR3 is TGTGCCACCAGTGATGGACCTCAGGGGAATGAGCAGTACTTC. This encodes CATSDGPQGNEQYF.

In this sample, this clonotype turned up a few times. A read error may be the cause here, since a much bigger clone is one base away. The chain joins TRBV20-1 to TRBJ2-7, with 10 bases that match TRBD1. The germline V gene encodes CDR1 DFQATT and CDR2 SNEGSKA (reference sequence). V shed 3 bases and J 3 bases; nucleotides not matched to a gene: 2. This CDR3 contains 13 residues. The CDR3 DNA reads as TGCAGTGCTAGGCGGACAGGGGGCTACGAGCAGTACTTC. It yields the protein CSARRTGGYEQYF.

This clonotype has a count of ten or more. The chain employs TRBV7-8 and TRBJ2-3, with a weak D call TRBD2 (6 bases). The CDR3 is 14 residues long. Trimming stripped 7 bases from V and 2 bases from J, with 13 bases between. CDR1 is SGHVS, CDR2 FQNEAQ, per germline. This chain's CDR3 is CASKGGGLTDTQYF. CDR3 nucleotides: TGTGCCAGCAAAGGAGGAGGGCTCACAGATACGCAGTATTTT.